This TCR beta chain was found in a study of cytomegalovirus exposure and HLA in healthy donors. Study findings and constraints: Specificity for CMV antigens was confirmed in vitro for a few of the CMV-associated chains. Cytomegalovirus status was reportedly diagnosed by the classifier with high specificity and sensitivity.

The assay was immunoSEQ multiplex PCR, and TCRdb's table has in-frame clones only and misses some. The sample consists of about 160,000 clones, 89% of them appearing once. As for this clone: The antigen is unknown.

The origin of this receptor is a man aged 18 to 30 in good health and CMV-seropositive. Material for sequencing was PBMCs.

The CDR3 is CASSFLAGVGGELFF. The DNA of the CDR3 is TGCGCCAGCAGCTTCCTAGCGGGAGTGGGCGGGGAGCTGTTTTTT. The chain couples TRBV5-1 to TRBJ2-2; 10 positions match TRBD2. The CDR3 contains 15 residues. V was clipped by 2 bases and J by 7 bases; unmatched bases: 5. CDR1 is SGHRS, CDR2 YFSETQ, per germline.